The clone carrying this T cell receptor (beta chain) has at least ten counts. The data belong to a study of T cells in Graves' hyperthyroidism and ophthalmopathy. From RNA transcripts, TCR beta CDR3 regions were amplified. With the HTBI primer set, the TCR CDR3 went through a first round of RT-PCR. TCRdb recomputed calls from the multiplex PCR reads with MiXCR, one row per CDR3 protein. Counted here are 750,000 to 900,000 distinct CDR3 sequences, 35% to 45% occurring once; the ten biggest clones make up around 10%. The CDR3 length is 14 residues. V was shortened by 1 base and J by 7 bases, with 11 bases between the two germline ends. Germline CDR1 is MGHRA and CDR2 is YSYEKL. Lactation, pregnancy, other autoimmune disease or uncontrolled infection led to exclusion of patients.

Sequenced: blood. V and J are TRBV4-1 and TRBJ1-3; D is unresolved. This TCR derives from a man aged 18-30 years with Graves' hyperthyroidism. CDR3 sequence: CASSQVATGNTIYF. The CDR3 DNA is TGCGCCAGCAGCCAAGTGGCGACGGGGAACACCATATATTTT.